Reported below is one TCR beta chain. No antigen is known for it. This record comes from a study of cytomegalovirus exposure and HLA in healthy donors. Study-wide background: From donors who were HLA-typed, an early data release held around 85 million unique TCRs.

Findings and limits, study-wide: A later analysis found TCR association rates differed by HLA locus, highest for DRB1 and lowest for HLA-C.

The PCR ran on 60 Vbeta and 13 Jbeta primers. The data were produced by immunoSEQ multiplex PCR, yet TCRdb's version contains in-frame clones alone and is incomplete. The sample lists about 200,000 clones; 60% to 85% were seen once. Germline V CDR1 and CDR2: MDHEN, SYDVKM. The length of the CDR3 is 16 residues. The germline V and J ends were trimmed by 4 bases and 5 bases, with 17 bases remaining between them. The sequenced material came from PBMCs. This TCR derives from a woman in her 40s in good health and CMV-seronegative. This chain uses TRBV28 with TRBJ2-2; perhaps TRBD2 as D (7 bases). The CDR3 nucleotides read TGTGCCAGCAGTTCCCACAGGGACTATACAACCGGGGAGCTGTTTTTT. Translating gives CASSSHRDYTTGELFF.